This passage covers 7 T cell receptor beta chains from one sample sequenced in a study of early T cells in non-severe SARS-CoV-2 infection. TCRdb reanalysed the 5' RACE reads using MiXCR and keeps one entry per CDR3 protein. Among some 71,000 distinct CDR3 sequences listed, about 9% were seen once. The sample taken for sequencing was whole blood. These receptors were collected from an adult who was a healthcare worker with PCR-confirmed SARS-CoV-2 infection or an uninfected control (not recorded which).

This clonotype came up many times. The genes are TRBV20-1 and TRBJ1-1, with D unresolved. Germline lookup yields CDR1 DFQATT and CDR2 SNEGSKA (reference sequence). The length of the CDR3 is 13 residues. V lost 5 bases, J lost 1 base, and 11 bases lay in between. The DNA for the CDR3 is TGCAGTGCTGTAGGGTTTGGGAACACTGAAGCTTTCTTT. Translating gives CSAVGFGNTEAFF.

This clonotype was counted only a few times. V and J are TRBV5-1 and TRBJ2-7; D is perhaps TRBD2 (5 bases). There are 14 residues in the CDR3. Trimming took 4 bases from V and 5 from J, leaving 16 bases between them. The V gene's germline CDR1 is SGHRS and CDR2 YFSETQ. This CDR3 is CASSLALGLNEQYF. The CDR3 region has the DNA TGCGCCAGCAGCCTAGCTCTGGGTCTGAACGAGCAGTACTTC.

This clonotype appeared a few times. The chain combines TRBV14 with TRBJ2-1; a possible D gene is TRBD1 (7 bases). This CDR3 is 17 amino acids long. CDR1 and CDR2 from the germline V gene are SGHDN and FVKESK. V lost 3 bases, J lost 0 bases, and 15 bases lay in between. DNA for the CDR3: TGTGCCAGCAGCCAGATCGGAGGGGGCTACTCCTACAATGAGCAGTTCTTC. This sequence encodes CASSQIGGGYSYNEQFF.

This clonotype was counted at least ten times. This chain joins TRBV4-2 and TRBJ1-6, with TRBD1 identical over 8 bases. This CDR3 comprises 19 residues. V lost 0 bases and J lost 1; bases outside the gene matches: 8. Germline CDR1 reads LGHNA; CDR2 reads YNFKEQ. CDR3 protein: CASSQDLAGGQSYNSPLHF. The CDR3 nucleotides read TGTGCCAGCAGCCAAGATCTGGCAGGGGGCCAGTCCTATAATTCACCCCTCCACTTT.

This clonotype was observed a few times. The J gene is TRBJ2-5, the V gene TRBV7-2, with D maybe TRBD2 (5 bases). Per germline, CDR1 SGHTA and CDR2 FQGNSA. The CDR3 runs to 16 residues. V lost 5 bases and J 4 bases, leaving 20 bases between the germline ends. CDR3 sequence reads: CASSRHRPGEGETQYF. The CDR3 DNA is TGTGCCAGCAGCCGACATCGACCCGGGGAAGGAGAGACCCAGTACTTC.

The chain couples TRBV2 to TRBJ1-5; D unclear. The CDR3 has 14 amino acids. V lost 4 bases and J 3 bases, leaving 10 bases between the germline ends. CDR1 is SNHLY, CDR2 FYNNEI, per germline. The DNA of the CDR3 is TGTGCCAGCAGTGCCTCCCAGGACAATCAGCCCCAGCATTTT. Its protein product is CASSASQDNQPQHF.

There are many counts of this clonotype. The gene calls are TRBV4-3 and TRBJ1-2; the D is unclear. Trimming removed 0 bases at V and 4 bases at J, with 12 bases between. The CDR3 is 15 amino acids. CDR1 LGHNA and CDR2 YSLEER come from the germline V gene. This chain's CDR3 is CASSQDDGGGYGYTF. The CDR3 DNA reads TGCGCCAGCAGCCAAGACGACGGCGGAGGCTATGGCTACACCTTC.